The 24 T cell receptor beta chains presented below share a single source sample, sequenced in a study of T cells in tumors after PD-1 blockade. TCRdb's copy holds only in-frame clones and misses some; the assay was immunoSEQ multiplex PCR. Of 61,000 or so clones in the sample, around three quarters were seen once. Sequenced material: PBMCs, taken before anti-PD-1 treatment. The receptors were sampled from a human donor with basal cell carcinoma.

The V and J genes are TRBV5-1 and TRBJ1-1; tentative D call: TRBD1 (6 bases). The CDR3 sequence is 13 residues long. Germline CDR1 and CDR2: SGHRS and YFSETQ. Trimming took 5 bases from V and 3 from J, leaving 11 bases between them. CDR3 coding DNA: TGCGCCAGCAGGCATAACAGGGACACTGAAGCTTTCTTT. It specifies CASRHNRDTEAFF.

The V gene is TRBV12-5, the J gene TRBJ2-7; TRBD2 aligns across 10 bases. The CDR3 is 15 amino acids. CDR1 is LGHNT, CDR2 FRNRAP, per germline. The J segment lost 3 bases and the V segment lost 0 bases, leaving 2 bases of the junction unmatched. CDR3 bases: TGTGCTAGTGGTTTGGTGTCTAGCGGGAGCTACGAGCAGTACTTC. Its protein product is CASGLVSSGSYEQYF.

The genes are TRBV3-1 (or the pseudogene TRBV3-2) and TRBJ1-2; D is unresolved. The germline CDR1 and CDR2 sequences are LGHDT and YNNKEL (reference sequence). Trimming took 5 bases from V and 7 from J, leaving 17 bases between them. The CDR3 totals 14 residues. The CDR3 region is CASSGGEGYLGYTF. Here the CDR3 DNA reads TGTGCCAGCAGCGGTGGCGAGGGCTATCTTGGCTACACCTTC.

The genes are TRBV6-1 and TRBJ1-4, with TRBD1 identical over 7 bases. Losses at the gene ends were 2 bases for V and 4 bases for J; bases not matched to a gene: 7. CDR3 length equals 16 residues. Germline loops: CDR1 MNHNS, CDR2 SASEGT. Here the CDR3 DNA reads TGTGCCAGCAGTGAAAAAAGGGGGCTAGATAATGAAAAACTGTTTTTT. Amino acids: CASSEKRGLDNEKLFF.

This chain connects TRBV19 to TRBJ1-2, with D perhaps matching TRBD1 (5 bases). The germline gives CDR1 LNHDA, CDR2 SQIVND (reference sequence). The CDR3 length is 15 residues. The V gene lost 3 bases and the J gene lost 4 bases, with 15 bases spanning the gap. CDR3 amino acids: CASSIRDATIYGYTF. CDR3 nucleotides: TGTGCCAGTAGTATCCGGGACGCAACTATCTATGGCTACACCTTC.

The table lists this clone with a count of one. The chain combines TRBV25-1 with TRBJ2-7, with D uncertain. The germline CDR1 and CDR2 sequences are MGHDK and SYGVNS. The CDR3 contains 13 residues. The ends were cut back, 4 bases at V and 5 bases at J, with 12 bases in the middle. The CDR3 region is CASSAGQVDEQYF. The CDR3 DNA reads TGTGCCAGCAGTGCGGGCCAAGTGGACGAGCAGTACTTC.

The CDR3 nucleotides are TGTGCCAGCCTTTTGGAGAGCTCCTATAATTCACCCCTCCACTTT. Encoded protein: CASLLESSYNSPLHF. The chain carries TRBV6-5 and TRBJ1-6; D gene ambiguous. CDR1 and CDR2 from the germline V gene are MNHEY and SVGAGI. Between the trimmed V and J ends, which lost 8 bases and 0 bases, there was a span of 11 bases. The CDR3 is made up of 15 amino acids.

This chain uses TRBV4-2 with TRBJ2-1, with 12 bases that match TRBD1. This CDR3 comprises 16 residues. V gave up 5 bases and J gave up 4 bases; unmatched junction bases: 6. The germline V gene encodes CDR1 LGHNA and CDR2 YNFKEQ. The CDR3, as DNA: TGTGCCAGCAGCGAAATGGGACAGGGGGCTTACAATGAGCAGTTCTTC. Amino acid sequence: CASSEMGQGAYNEQFF.

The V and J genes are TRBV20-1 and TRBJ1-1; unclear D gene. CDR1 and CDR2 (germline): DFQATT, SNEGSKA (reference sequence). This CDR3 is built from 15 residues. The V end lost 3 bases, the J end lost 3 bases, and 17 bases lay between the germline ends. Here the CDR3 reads CSASKGASGDTEAFF. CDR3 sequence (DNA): TGCAGTGCTAGTAAGGGTGCCTCCGGGGACACTGAAGCTTTCTTT.

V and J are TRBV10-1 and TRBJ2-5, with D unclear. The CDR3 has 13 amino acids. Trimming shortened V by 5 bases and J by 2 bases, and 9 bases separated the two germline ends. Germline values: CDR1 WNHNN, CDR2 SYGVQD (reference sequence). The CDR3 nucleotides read TGCGCCAGCAGTATGGGCCTTCAAGAGACCCAGTACTTC. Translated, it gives CASSMGLQETQYF.

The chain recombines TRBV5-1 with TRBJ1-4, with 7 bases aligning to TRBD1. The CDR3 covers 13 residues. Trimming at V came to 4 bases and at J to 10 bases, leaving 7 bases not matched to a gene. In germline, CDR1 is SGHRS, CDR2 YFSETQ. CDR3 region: CASSVDRDGKLFF. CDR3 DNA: TGCGCCAGCAGCGTCGACAGGGACGGAAAACTGTTTTTT.

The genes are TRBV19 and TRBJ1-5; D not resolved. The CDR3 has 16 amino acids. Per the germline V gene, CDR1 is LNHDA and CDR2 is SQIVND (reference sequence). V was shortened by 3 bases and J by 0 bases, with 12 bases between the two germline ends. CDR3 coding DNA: TGTGCCAGTAGTATTCCGGGAGTTTATAGCAATCAGCCCCAGCATTTT. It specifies CASSIPGVYSNQPQHF.

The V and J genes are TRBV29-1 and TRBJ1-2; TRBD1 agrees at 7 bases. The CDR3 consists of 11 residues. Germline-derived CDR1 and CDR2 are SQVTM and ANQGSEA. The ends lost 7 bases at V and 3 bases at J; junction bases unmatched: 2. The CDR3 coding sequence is TGCAGCGCTCAGGGGGACTATGGCTACACCTTC. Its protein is CSAQGDYGYTF.

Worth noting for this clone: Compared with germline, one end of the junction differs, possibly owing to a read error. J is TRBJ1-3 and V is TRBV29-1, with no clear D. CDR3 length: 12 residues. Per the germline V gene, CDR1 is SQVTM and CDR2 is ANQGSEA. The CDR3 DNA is TGCAGCGTTGAGGACGATGGATACACCATATGTTTT. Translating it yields CSVEDDGYTICF.

DNA for the CDR3: TGTGCCAGCAGTGTACGACAGGGGGCCACTGAAGCTTTCTTT. It codes for CASSVRQGATEAFF. This sequence joins TRBV6-4 and TRBJ1-1, with 10 bases fitting TRBD1. The germline gives CDR1 MRHNA, CDR2 SNTAGT. CDR3 size: 14 residues. The ends lost 4 bases at V and 4 bases at J; junction bases unmatched: 3.

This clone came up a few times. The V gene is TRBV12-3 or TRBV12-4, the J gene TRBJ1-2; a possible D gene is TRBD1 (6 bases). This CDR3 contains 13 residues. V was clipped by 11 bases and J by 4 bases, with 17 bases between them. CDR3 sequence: CASLRGGSYGYTF. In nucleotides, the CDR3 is TGTGCCTCCTTGAGAGGGGGAAGCTATGGCTACACCTTC.

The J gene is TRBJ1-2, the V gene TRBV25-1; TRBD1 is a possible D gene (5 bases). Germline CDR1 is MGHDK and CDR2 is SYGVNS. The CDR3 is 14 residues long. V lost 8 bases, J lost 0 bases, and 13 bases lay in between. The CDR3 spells CASLSQGANYGYTF. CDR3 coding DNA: TGTGCCAGCCTATCCCAGGGCGCTAACTATGGCTACACCTTC.

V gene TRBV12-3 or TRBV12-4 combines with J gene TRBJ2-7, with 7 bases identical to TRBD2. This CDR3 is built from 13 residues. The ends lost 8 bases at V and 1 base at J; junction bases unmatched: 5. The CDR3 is CASQSGVSYEQYF. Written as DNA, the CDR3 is TGTGCCAGCCAAAGCGGGGTATCCTACGAGCAGTACTTC.

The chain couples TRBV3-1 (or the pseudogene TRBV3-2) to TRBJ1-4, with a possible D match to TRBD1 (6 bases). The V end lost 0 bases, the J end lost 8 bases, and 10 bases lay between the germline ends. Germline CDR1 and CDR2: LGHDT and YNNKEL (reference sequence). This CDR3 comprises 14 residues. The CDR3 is CASSQDGGGEKLFF. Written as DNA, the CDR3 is TGTGCCAGCAGCCAAGATGGGGGGGGCGAAAAACTGTTTTTT.

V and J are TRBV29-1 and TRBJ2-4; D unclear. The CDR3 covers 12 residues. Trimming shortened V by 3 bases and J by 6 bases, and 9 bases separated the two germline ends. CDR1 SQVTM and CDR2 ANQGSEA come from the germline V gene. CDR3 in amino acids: CSVESGLNIQYF. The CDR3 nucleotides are TGCAGCGTTGAGTCCGGCCTAAACATTCAGTACTTC.

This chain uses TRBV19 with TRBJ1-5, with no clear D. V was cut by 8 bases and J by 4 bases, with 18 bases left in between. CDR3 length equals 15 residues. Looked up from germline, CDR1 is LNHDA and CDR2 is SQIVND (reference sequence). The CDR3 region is CASCPSSLGNQPQHF. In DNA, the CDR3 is TGTGCCAGTTGTCCTTCCAGCTTGGGAAATCAGCCCCAGCATTTT.

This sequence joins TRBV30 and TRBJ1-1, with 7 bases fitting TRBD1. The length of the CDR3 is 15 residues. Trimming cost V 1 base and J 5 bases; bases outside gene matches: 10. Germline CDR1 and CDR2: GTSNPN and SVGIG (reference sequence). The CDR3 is CAWSASQGVGTEAFF. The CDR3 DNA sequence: TGTGCCTGGAGTGCCTCCCAGGGGGTAGGAACTGAAGCTTTCTTT.

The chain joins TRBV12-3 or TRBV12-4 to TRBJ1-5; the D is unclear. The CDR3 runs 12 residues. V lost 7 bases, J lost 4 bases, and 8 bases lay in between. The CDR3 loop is CASKALNQPQHF. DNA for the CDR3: TGTGCCAGCAAGGCCCTTAATCAGCCCCAGCATTTT.

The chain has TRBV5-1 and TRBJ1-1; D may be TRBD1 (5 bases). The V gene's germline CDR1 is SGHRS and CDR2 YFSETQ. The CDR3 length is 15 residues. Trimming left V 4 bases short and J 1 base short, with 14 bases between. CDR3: CASSVGARANTEAFF. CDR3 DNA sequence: TGCGCCAGCAGCGTCGGGGCCCGAGCGAACACTGAAGCTTTCTTT.